The sequence of this T cell receptor beta chain was determined in a study of blood T cell repertoires in COVID-19 (dated by TCRdb to about 2020). Some background on the complete study: Samples covering the acute and convalescent phases of COVID-19 were provided by collaborators in the United States, Italy and Spain. The material from the prospective study consisted of cDNA or gDNA derived from T cells, B-cell-depleted T cells, or PBMCs. Subjects who had been exposed to COVID-19, were actively infected with it, or had recovered from it provided the deeply sampled blood TCRbeta repertoires that made up the dataset. The repertoires were released in a freely available public database intended as a resource for research on the immune response to SARS-CoV-2. The samples were drawn from two sources: the first 160 participants of the ongoing ImmuneRACE study, and 1,200 or so subjects contributed by 6 global collaborators. Nearly every sample came with metadata listing a de-identified subject ID, COVID-19 status, age in years and sex. Where HLA class I and class II types were available, the types were taken from metadata supplied by the sample provider, not from assay-based typing.

In the case of this clone: Its binding antigen is unknown. The record has no base qualities; no much larger clone is one base away.

The full study reports these points: The amount of clinical and demographic metadata varied by source and participant and was provided uncurated.

Sequences PRHDT (CDR1) and FYEKMQ (CDR2) are obtained from the germline V gene (reference sequence). The CDR3 runs 15 residues from the cysteine to the phenylalanine. Kept here is only the CDR3 DNA, which spans 45 bases and is read in frame from base 1. The trim is 4 bases for V and 3 bases for J, with a gap of 13 bases between the germline ends. Enrolling through a virtual design, the prospective study's participants ranged in age from about 18 to 100 years and lived across roughly 24 United States geographic areas. Cohort assignment in the prospective study relied on participant-reported clinical history from a screening survey and a study questionnaire. Exposed participants were defined as having been in contact with someone with a PCR-confirmed or clinician-diagnosed COVID-19 case within 2 weeks of study entry. Each participant in the prospective study had whole blood, serum and a nasopharyngeal or oropharyngeal swab collected by mobile phlebotomists. Over a 2-month period, participants in the prospective study had the option of providing additional blood draws and questionnaires. Prospective study blood samples were shipped either frozen or at room temperature before DNA extraction.

TCRbeta CDR3 regions were amplified from genomic DNA by means of the immunoSEQ Assay, a bias-controlled multiplex PCR. On the study's bioinformatics: The number of nucleated cells in each sample was estimated from the amplification of reference gene primers within the assay. To quantify the absolute abundance of each unique TCRbeta CDR3 rearrangement, sequence reads were collapsed and filtered. Productive Simpson clonality was computed per sample as the square root of Simpson's diversity index over productive rearrangements. What TCRdb holds here is the immuneACCESS table cut down to in-frame rearrangements. Part of the clones is not present; checked against another copy, under half of the missing clones reflect an unresolved V gene, and the others are unexplained. That table furnishes V, J and clone size, whereas the DNA furnished D and trimming. The sample table holds fewer than 350,000 clones, of which about nine tenths were seen once. Approximately 1% of the sample lies in the top ten.

The receptor chain draws on TRBV13 and TRBJ2-4, and TRBD1 may be the D gene, going by 5 matching bases. Sequenced: PBMCs or T cells enriched from blood (not recorded which). The receptor was derived from a woman in her 30s who had been exposed to COVID-19. CDR3 reads: CASSSSTANKNIQYF. At the DNA level, the sequence is TGTGCCAGCAGCTCATCGACAGCAAACAAAAACATTCAGTACTTC.